This T cell receptor beta chain derives from a study of shared clonotypes between healthy human individuals (dated by TCRdb to between 2020 and 2021). Regarding the research as a whole: Three men and a couple of women, aged 18 to 49 years, made up the cohort. For each donor, CD4 naive and CD4 memory were each run on three plates, CD8 naive on two plates, and CD8 memory on one plate. Blood TCR repertoires of about five healthy adults were deeply sequenced to estimate repertoire size and the extent of clonotype sharing between individuals. To increase sequencing depth and limit assay-specific biases, different laboratories used diverse techniques to prepare libraries and sequence TCR repertoires. Per donor, leukapheresis produced somewhere between about 0.8 and 9 billion PBMCs.

Healthy HIV-negative adults with no recently reported acute infections or vaccinations were included as donors. Every donor was a Caucasian adult living in Nashville, Tennessee, USA. CD4+ T cells were enriched by magnetic negative selection, after which naive cells were positively selected on CD45RA and the negative fraction was taken as the memory subset. Blood was collected by leukapheresis, and PBMCs were isolated by Ficoll-Histopaque density gradient centrifugation and then cryopreserved in liquid nitrogen vapor phase. Purity and quantity of every magnetically sorted T cell population were checked by analytical flow cytometry. From each sorted fraction, genomic DNA was isolated and quantified by UV absorbance on a Nanodrop 2000c. TCR CDR3 regions were amplified from genomic DNA by multiplex PCR using the deep immunoSEQ assay. Extracted genomic DNA from each cell subset was distributed evenly across all wells of several immunoSEQ 96-well plates, and each plate was treated as a replicate. Each replicate PCR for sorted subsets received 200 ng genomic DNA, equal to some 32,000 T cell genomes. Purified libraries were quantified with a Qubit 3.0 fluorometer, sized on a Bioanalyzer 2100, and re-quantified with the KAPA Library Quantification kit. A separate single-read 150-cycle Illumina NextSeq 550 flow cell was used to sequence each immunoSEQ 96-well plate. The authors' pipeline ran thus. Because only junctional sequences without quality scores were contained in the immunoSEQ output, filtering matching that applied to full-length reads could not be performed. Sequences were annotated with PyIR, a Python wrapper for IgBLAST v1.9, and V/J genes and CDR3 were assigned using IMGT germline references. Reads were filtered out if the reads had weak V/J assignments (E-value above 1e-6), no CDR3, stop codons, out-of-frame junctions, or ambiguous translated residues. V3J clonotypes were defined by identical inferred V gene, J gene, and CDR3 amino acid sequence. To compute the percentage overlap between repertoires, the number of shared unique clonotypes was divided by the size of the smaller repertoire. RTK rarefaction, the Chao1 estimator, and Recon v2.1 estimates of unobserved clonotypes were used to assess repertoire richness. Generation probabilities were computed with OLGA for all TCRbeta clonotypes obtained by the gDNA method from a handful of donors. TCRdb carries this immuneACCESS record with in-frame sequences only. Its versions omit some clonotypes, under half of them owing to an unresolved V gene in the studies checked, with the rest unexplained. V, J and clone size derive from that table, while D and trimming were established from the DNA sequence. The sample table records 550,000 to 850,000 clones; 74% of these occur just once. Of the sample, about 1.7% is held by the ten largest clones.

To note about this clone: It lacks a known antigen. No much larger clone is present one base from it, and per-base qualities are unavailable.

Findings and caveats that apply to the study as a whole: Pairwise subsampling led to the expectation that sequencing depth would affect the degree of clonotype sharing among donors. Because the study included a small number of donors, the genetic and exposure-history diversity represented was limited. Higher generation probabilities were observed for clonotypes shared by all four sorted-subset donors than for non-shared clonotypes. Sharing across several donors was observed for around 5% of naive CD4, 3.5% of naive CD8, 2.3% of memory CD4, and around 0.42% of memory CD8 clonotypes. Even with the large sequencing depth, rarefaction of the sorted-subset datasets indicated that sequencing was incomplete. Sampling was restricted to blood, and TCR repertoires in tissues likely differ from the TCR repertoires found in blood. Larger estimated clonotype richness was generally found for naive subsets than for memory subsets.

Sequences were obtained from memory CD4+ T cells sorted from blood. The cell subset or site label on this specimen signifies: CD45RA-negative fraction. This clonotype was sampled from a woman aged 25 to 45 in good health.

The sequenced DNA is TGCGCCAGCAGCTGGCAGGGGAAAGGGGACACCATATATTTT. Its product reads: CASSWQGKGDTIYF. Rearrangement joined TRBV5-1 to TRBJ1-3; the D gene is perhaps TRBD1, from 6 matching bases. From cysteine to phenylalanine, the CDR3 is 14 amino acids long. Only CDR3 DNA is held: 42 bases, read in frame from base 1. The germline V gene encodes CDR1 SGHRS and CDR2 YFSETQ. V sheds 3 bases and J sheds 8 bases, leaving 15 bases between their ends. Where the CDR3 stops, the reference TRBV5-1 and TRBJ1-3 genes take over; the full variable domain is KAGVTQTPRYLIKTRGQQVTLSCSPISGHRSVSWYQQTPGQGLQFLFEYFSETQRNKGNFPGRFSGRQFSNSRSEMNVSTLELGDSALYLCASSWQGKGDTIYFGEGSWLTVV.